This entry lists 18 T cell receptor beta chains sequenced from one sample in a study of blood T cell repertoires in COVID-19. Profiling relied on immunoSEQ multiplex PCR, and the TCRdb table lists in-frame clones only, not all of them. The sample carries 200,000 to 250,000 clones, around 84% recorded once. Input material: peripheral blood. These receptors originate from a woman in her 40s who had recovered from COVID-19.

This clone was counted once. The CDR3 coding sequence is TGTGCCAGCAGCTTTCTTCAGCCCTACCTGAGGGACGAGCAGTACTTC. Translated: CASSFLQPYLRDEQYF. The gene calls are TRBV5-6 and TRBJ2-7; D is perhaps TRBD2 (5 bases). The CDR3 is 16 amino acids. CDR1 is SGHDT and CDR2 is YYEEEE in the germline V gene. V was pared by 2 bases and J by 5 bases, with 20 bases between.

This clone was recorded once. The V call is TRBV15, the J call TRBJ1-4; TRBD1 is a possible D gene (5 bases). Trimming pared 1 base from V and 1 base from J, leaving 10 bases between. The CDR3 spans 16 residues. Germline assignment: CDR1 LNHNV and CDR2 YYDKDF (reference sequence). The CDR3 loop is CATSRVAGRTNEKLFF. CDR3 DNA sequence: TGTGCCACCAGCAGAGTTGCAGGGCGAACTAATGAAAAACTGTTTTTT. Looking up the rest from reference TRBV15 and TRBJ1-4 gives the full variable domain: DAMVIQNPRYQVTQFGKPVTLSCSQTLNHNVMYWYQQKSSQAPKLLFHYYDKDFNNEADTPDNFQSRRPNTSFCFLDIRSPGLGDTAMYLCATSRVAGRTNEKLFFGSGTQLSVL.

CDR3 sequence: CAWGNRDYEQYF. Here the CDR3 DNA reads TGTGCCTGGGGAAACAGAGACTACGAGCAGTACTTC. The chain is built from TRBV30 and TRBJ2-7, with D hard to call. Trimming shortened V by 5 bases and J by 3 bases, and 11 bases separated the two germline ends. Germline values: CDR1 GTSNPN, CDR2 SVGIG (reference sequence). The CDR3 contains 12 residues.

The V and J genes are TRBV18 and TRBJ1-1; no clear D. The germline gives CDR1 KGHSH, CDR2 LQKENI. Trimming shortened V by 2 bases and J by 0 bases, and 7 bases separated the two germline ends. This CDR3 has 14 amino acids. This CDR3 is CASSPDILNTEAFF. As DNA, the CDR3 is TGTGCCAGCTCACCAGACATATTGAACACTGAAGCTTTCTTT.

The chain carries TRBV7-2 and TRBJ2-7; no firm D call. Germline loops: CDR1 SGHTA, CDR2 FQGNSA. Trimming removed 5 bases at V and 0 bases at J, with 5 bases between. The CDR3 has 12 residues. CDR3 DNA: TGTGCCAGCAGCCAGAACTCCTACGAGCAGTACTTC. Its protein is CASSQNSYEQYF. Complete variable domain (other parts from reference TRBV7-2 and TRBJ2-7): GAGVSQSPSNKVTEKGKDVELRCDPISGHTALYWYRQSLGQGLEFLIYFQGNSAPDKSGLPSDRFSAERTGGSVSTLTIQRTQQEDSAVYLCASSQNSYEQYFGPGTRLTVT.

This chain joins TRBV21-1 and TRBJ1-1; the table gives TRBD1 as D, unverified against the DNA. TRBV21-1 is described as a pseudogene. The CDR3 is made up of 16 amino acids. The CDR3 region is CASTSRGQATNTEAFF. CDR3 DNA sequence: TGTGCCAGCACCTCAAGGGGACAGGCTACGAACACTGAAGCTTTCTTT.

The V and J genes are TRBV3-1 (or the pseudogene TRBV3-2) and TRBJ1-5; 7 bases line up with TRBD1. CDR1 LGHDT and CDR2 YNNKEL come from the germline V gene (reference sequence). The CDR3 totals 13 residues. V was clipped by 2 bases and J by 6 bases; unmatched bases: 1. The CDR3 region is CASSQTGVQPQHF. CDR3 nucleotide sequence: TGTGCCAGCAGCCAAACAGGGGTTCAGCCCCAGCATTTT.

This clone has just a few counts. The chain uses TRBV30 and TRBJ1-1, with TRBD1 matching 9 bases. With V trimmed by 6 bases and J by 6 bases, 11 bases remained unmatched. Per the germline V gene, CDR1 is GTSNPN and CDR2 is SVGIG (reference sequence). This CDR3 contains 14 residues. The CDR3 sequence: CACPKTGGLPEAFF. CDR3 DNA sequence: TGTGCCTGTCCAAAGACAGGGGGGCTGCCTGAAGCTTTCTTT.

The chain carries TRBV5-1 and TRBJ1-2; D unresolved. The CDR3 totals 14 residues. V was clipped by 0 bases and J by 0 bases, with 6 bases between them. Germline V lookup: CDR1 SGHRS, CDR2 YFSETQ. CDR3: CASSLGASNYGYTF. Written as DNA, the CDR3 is TGCGCCAGCAGCTTGGGAGCCTCTAACTATGGCTACACCTTC.

The CDR3 reads CASSLYSGIDEQYF. The CDR3 DNA reads as TGTGCCAGCAGTTTATATTCAGGGATCGACGAGCAGTACTTC. The chain uses TRBV27 and TRBJ2-7; D may be TRBD1 (5 bases). Trimming took 1 base from V and 5 from J, leaving 12 bases between them. In germline, CDR1 is MNHEY, CDR2 SMNVEV (reference sequence). The CDR3 runs to 14 residues.

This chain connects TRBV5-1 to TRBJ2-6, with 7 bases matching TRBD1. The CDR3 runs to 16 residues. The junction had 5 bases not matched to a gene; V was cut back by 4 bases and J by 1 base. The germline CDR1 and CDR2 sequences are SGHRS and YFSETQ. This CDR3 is CASSENRGSGANVLTF. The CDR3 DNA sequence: TGCGCCAGCAGCGAAAACAGGGGATCTGGGGCCAACGTCCTGACTTTC.

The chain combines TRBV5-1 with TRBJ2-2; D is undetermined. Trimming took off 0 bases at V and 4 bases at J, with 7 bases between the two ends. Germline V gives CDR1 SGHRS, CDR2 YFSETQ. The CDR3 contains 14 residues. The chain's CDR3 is CASSLGLFTGELFF. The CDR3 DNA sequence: TGCGCCAGCAGCTTGGGACTGTTCACCGGGGAGCTGTTTTTT.

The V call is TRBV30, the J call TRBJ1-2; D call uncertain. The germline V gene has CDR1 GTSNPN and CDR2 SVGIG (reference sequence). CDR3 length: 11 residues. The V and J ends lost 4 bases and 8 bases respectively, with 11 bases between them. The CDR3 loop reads CAWTSGSGYTF. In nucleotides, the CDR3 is TGTGCCTGGACCTCGGGAAGCGGCTACACCTTC.

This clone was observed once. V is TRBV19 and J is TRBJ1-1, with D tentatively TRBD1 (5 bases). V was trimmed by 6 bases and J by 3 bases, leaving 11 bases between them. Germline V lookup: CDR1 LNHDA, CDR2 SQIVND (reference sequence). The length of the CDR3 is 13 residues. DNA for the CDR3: TGTGCCAGTAGCAACCTGGGGCACACTGAAGCTTTCTTT. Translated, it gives CASSNLGHTEAFF. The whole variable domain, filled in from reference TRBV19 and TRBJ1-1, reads DGGITQSPKYLFRKEGQNVTLSCEQNLNHDAMYWYRQDPGQGLRLIYYSQIVNDFQKGDIAEGYSVSREKKESFPLTVTSAQKNPTAFYLCASSNLGHTEAFFGQGTRLTVV.

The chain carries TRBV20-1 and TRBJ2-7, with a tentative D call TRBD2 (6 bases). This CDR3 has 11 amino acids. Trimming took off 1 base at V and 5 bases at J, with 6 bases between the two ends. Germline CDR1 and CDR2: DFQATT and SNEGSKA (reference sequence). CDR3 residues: CSARGRDEQYF. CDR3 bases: TGCAGTGCTAGAGGGAGGGACGAGCAGTACTTC.

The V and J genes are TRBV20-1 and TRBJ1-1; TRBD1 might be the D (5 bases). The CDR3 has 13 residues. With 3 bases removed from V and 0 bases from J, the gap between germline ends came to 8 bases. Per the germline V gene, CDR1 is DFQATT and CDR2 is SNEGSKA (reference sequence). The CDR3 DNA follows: TGCAGTGCTAGTAGACAGTTGAACACTGAAGCTTTCTTT. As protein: CSASRQLNTEAFF.

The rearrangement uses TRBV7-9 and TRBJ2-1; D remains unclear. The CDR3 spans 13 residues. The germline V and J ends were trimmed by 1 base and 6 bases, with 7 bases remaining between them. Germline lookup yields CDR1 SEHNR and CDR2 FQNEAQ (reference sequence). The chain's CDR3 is CASSLDHGNEQFF. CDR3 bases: TGTGCCAGCAGCTTAGACCACGGCAATGAGCAGTTCTTC.

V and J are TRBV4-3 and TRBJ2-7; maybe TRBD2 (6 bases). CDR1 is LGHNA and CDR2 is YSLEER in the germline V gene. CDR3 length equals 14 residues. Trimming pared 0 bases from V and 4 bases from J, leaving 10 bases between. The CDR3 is CASSQDFGTYEQYF. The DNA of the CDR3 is TGCGCCAGCAGCCAAGACTTTGGGACTTACGAGCAGTACTTC.